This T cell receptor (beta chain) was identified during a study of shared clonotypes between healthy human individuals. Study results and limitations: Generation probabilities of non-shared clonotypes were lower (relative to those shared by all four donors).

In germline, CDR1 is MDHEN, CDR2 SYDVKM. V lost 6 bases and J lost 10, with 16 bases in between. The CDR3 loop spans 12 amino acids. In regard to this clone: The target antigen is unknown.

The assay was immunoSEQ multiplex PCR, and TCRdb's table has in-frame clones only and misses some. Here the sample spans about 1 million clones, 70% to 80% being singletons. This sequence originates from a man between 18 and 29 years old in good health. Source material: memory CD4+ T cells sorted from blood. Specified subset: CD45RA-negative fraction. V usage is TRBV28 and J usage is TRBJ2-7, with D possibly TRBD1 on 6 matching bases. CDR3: CASSRTVSGQYF. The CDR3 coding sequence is TGTGCCAGCAGCCGGACAGTCTCCGGACAGTACTTC. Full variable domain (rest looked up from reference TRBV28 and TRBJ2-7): DVKVTQSSRYLVKRTGEKVFLECVQDMDHENMFWYRQDPGLGLRLIYFSYDVKMKEKGDIPEGYSVSREKKERFSLILESASTNQTSMYLCASSRTVSGQYFGPGTRLTVT.